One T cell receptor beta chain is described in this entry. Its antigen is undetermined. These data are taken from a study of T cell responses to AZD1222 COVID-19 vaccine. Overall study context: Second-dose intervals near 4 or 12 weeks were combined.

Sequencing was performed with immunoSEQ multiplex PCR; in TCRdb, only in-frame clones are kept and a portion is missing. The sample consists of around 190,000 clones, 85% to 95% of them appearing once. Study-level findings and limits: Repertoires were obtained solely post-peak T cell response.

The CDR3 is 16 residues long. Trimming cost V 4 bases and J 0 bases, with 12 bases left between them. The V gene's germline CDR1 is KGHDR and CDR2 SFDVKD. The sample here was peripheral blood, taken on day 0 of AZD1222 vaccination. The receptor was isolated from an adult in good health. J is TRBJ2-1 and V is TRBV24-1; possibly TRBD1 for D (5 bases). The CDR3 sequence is CATSELGVSSYNEQFF. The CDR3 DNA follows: TGTGCCACCAGTGAGTTAGGGGTGAGCTCCTACAATGAGCAGTTCTTC.